These T cell receptor beta chains were read from a single sample in a study of shared clonotypes between healthy human individuals. Clones were read by immunoSEQ multiplex PCR, and TCRdb kept only the in-frame ones, dropping some. Of roughly 2.5 million clones listed, more than 90% are singletons. The specimen sequenced was naive CD4+ T cells sorted from blood. These receptors were taken from a man between 18 and 29 years old in good health. Both conserved end residues are part of each CDR3. D genes are given only for firm matches. Clone size is given for some rows only: seen once, a few or many times, or a class if the clone is expanded.

clone size: .
J gene: TRBJ2-5
V gene: TRBV19
D gene: TRBD1
CDR3 DNA: TGTGCCAGTAGTCCCTCCTTATGGGACAGGGGAAAGGAGACCCAGTACTTC
CDR3 protein: CASSPSLWDRGKETQYF

clone size: .
J gene: TRBJ1-5
V gene: TRBV2
D gene: .
CDR3 DNA: TGTGCCAGCCGAGCCGTGACAGGCTCCAATCAGCCCCAGCATTTT
CDR3 protein: CASRAVTGSNQPQHF

clone size: once
J gene: TRBJ2-5
V gene: TRBV11-2
D gene: TRBD2
CDR3 DNA: TGTGCCAGCAGCTTTACGAGCGGGGGGGCTTTCCAAGAGACCCAGTACTTC
CDR3 protein: CASSFTSGGAFQETQYF

clone size: .
J gene: TRBJ2-2
V gene: TRBV4-1
D gene: TRBD1
CDR3 DNA: TGCGCCAGCAGCCAAGATTTGGACAGGGCTGAACCCGGGGAGCTGTTTTTT
CDR3 protein: CASSQDLDRAEPGELFF

clone size: .
J gene: TRBJ2-7
V gene: TRBV10-1
D gene: TRBD1
CDR3 DNA: TGCGCCAGCAGTGCCAGGACAGGGGTCCACGAGCAGTACTTC
CDR3 protein: CASSARTGVHEQYF

clone size: .
J gene: TRBJ2-3
V gene: TRBV29-1
D gene: .
CDR3 DNA: TGCAGCGTCGAGTCTAGTCTTAGCACAGATACGCAGTATTTT
CDR3 protein: CSVESSLSTDTQYF

clone size: .
J gene: TRBJ2-3
V gene: TRBV11-2
D gene: .
CDR3 DNA: TGTGCCAGCAGCTTAGATCGTAGCACAGATACGCAGTATTTT
CDR3 protein: CASSLDRSTDTQYF

clone size: .
J gene: TRBJ1-2
V gene: TRBV6-5
D gene: TRBD1
CDR3 DNA: TGTGCCAGCAGTTACTCGTCCAGACAGGGGGGTGGCTACACCTTC
CDR3 protein: CASSYSSRQGGGYTF

clone size: .
J gene: TRBJ2-3
V gene: TRBV4-3
D gene: TRBD1
CDR3 DNA: TGCGCCAGCAGCCAGGTCCTAGCAAGGGGGCTTGGAGATACGCAGTATTTT
CDR3 protein: CASSQVLARGLGDTQYF

clone size: .
J gene: TRBJ2-2
V gene: TRBV29-1
D gene: .
CDR3 DNA: TGCAGCGTTACAACATCCGGGGAGCTGTTTTTT
CDR3 protein: CSVTTSGELFF

clone size: .
J gene: TRBJ1-5
V gene: TRBV7-9
D gene: .
CDR3 DNA: TGTGCCAGCAGTGCTTATGACGGTACACACGGCAATCAGCCCCAGCATTTT
CDR3 protein: CASSAYDGTHGNQPQHF

clone size: .
J gene: TRBJ2-1
V gene: TRBV11-3
D gene: .
CDR3 DNA: TGTGCCAGCAGTGTCCGGGACGCCTCCTCCAATGAGCAGTTCTTC
CDR3 protein: CASSVRDASSNEQFF

clone size: .
J gene: TRBJ2-7
V gene: TRBV19
D gene: .
CDR3 DNA: TGTGCCAGTAGTATCTCAGACAGGCATTCCTACGAGCAGTACTTC
CDR3 protein: CASSISDRHSYEQYF

clone size: .
J gene: TRBJ1-2
V gene: TRBV10-1
D gene: .
CDR3 DNA: TGCGCCAGCAGTGAATCAGCGAACTATGGCTACACCTTC
CDR3 protein: CASSESANYGYTF

clone size: .
J gene: TRBJ1-6
V gene: TRBV19
D gene: .
CDR3 DNA: TGTGCCAGTAAAGTTCAGGGAGCGAATTCACCCCTCCACTTT
CDR3 protein: CASKVQGANSPLHF

clone size: .
J gene: TRBJ1-5
V gene: TRBV10-2
D gene: .
CDR3 DNA: TGCGCCAGCACCCAGGGCGGCGGCAATCAGCCCCAGCATTTT
CDR3 protein: CASTQGGGNQPQHF

clone size: .
J gene: TRBJ2-7
V gene: TRBV7-9
D gene: .
CDR3 DNA: TGTGCCAGCAGCTTAAGTGAGGTCCTCTCCTACGAGCAGTACTTC
CDR3 protein: CASSLSEVLSYEQYF

clone size: .
J gene: TRBJ2-1
V gene: TRBV7-9
D gene: .
CDR3 DNA: TGTGCCAGCAGCCGGCTCGACTTTCTTACAAGTGAGCAGTTCTTC
CDR3 protein: CASSRLDFLTSEQFF

clone size: once
J gene: TRBJ2-7
V gene: TRBV11-2
D gene: TRBD2
CDR3 DNA: TGTGCCAGCAGCTCCCCGTACCTAGCGGGCTTGGAGGAGCAGTACTTC
CDR3 protein: CASSSPYLAGLEEQYF

clone size: .
J gene: TRBJ2-3
V gene: TRBV19
D gene: TRBD1
CDR3 DNA: TGTGCCAGTAGGACAGGGGGCAGGGATACGCAGTATTTT
CDR3 protein: CASRTGGRDTQYF

clone size: .
J gene: TRBJ1-5
V gene: TRBV6-1
D gene: .
CDR3 DNA: TGTGCCAGCAGTGAATCCGGCAATCAGCCCCAGCATTTT
CDR3 protein: CASSESGNQPQHF

clone size: .
J gene: TRBJ1-6
V gene: TRBV5-1
D gene: TRBD1
CDR3 DNA: TGCGCCAGCAGTACTCCGGGACAGGGTCCACCCCTCCACTTT
CDR3 protein: CASSTPGQGPPLHF

clone size: once
J gene: TRBJ2-5
V gene: TRBV5-6
D gene: TRBD2
CDR3 DNA: TGTGCCAGCTCCGGACTAGCGCCAGAGACCCAGTACTTC
CDR3 protein: CASSGLAPETQYF

clone size: .
J gene: TRBJ1-5
V gene: TRBV16
D gene: TRBD1
CDR3 DNA: TGTGCCAGCACCCCACAGGGGTTTGGCAATCAGCCCCAGCATTTT
CDR3 protein: CASTPQGFGNQPQHF

clone size: .
J gene: TRBJ1-5
V gene: TRBV29-1
D gene: .
CDR3 DNA: TGCAGCGTCCGACAGGGCAATCAGCCCCAGCATTTT
CDR3 protein: CSVRQGNQPQHF

clone size: .
J gene: TRBJ1-4
V gene: TRBV4-1
D gene: TRBD1
CDR3 DNA: TGCGCCAGCAGCCAAGCGGGACAGAGTAATGAAAAACTGTTTTTT
CDR3 protein: CASSQAGQSNEKLFF

clone size: .
J gene: TRBJ2-1
V gene: TRBV5-6
D gene: TRBD2
CDR3 DNA: TGTGCCAGCAGTTGGGGGCTAGCGGGAGGTTCTGAAGATGAGCAGTTCTTC
CDR3 protein: CASSWGLAGGSEDEQFF

clone size: .
J gene: TRBJ2-1
V gene: TRBV7-2
D gene: .
CDR3 DNA: TGTGCCAGCAGCTTAGATGTGGGACGGGGAAGTGAGCAGTTCTTC
CDR3 protein: CASSLDVGRGSEQFF

clone size: few
J gene: TRBJ1-1
V gene: TRBV11-2
D gene: .
CDR3 DNA: TGTGCCAGCAGCTGGCAGTTGAACACTGAAGCTTTCTTT
CDR3 protein: CASSWQLNTEAFF

clone size: .
J gene: TRBJ2-1
V gene: TRBV28
D gene: .
CDR3 DNA: TGTGCCAGCAGTGTCGGGGGGCCCTACAATGAGCAGTTCTTC
CDR3 protein: CASSVGGPYNEQFF

clone size: .
J gene: TRBJ2-7
V gene: TRBV2
D gene: .
CDR3 DNA: TGTGCCAGCAGTGTGGTCCAGGGGCGAATTTACGAGCAGTACTTC
CDR3 protein: CASSVVQGRIYEQYF

clone size: .
J gene: TRBJ1-1
V gene: TRBV7-9
D gene: .
CDR3 DNA: TGTGCCAGCAGCTTAATTACGGACACTGAAGCTTTCTTT
CDR3 protein: CASSLITDTEAFF

clone size: once
J gene: TRBJ1-3
V gene: TRBV30
D gene: .
CDR3 DNA: TGTGCCTGGAGTGGACAGACTGGAAACACCATATATTTT
CDR3 protein: CAWSGQTGNTIYF

clone size: .
J gene: TRBJ2-5
V gene: TRBV11-3
D gene: .
CDR3 DNA: TGTGCCAGCAGTTTACAGGGAGCTCAAGAGACCCAGTACTTC
CDR3 protein: CASSLQGAQETQYF

clone size: .
J gene: TRBJ2-1
V gene: TRBV7-3
D gene: TRBD2
CDR3 DNA: TGTGCCAGCAGCTTAAGAGGGACTAGCGGGGGGAATGAGCAGTTCTTC
CDR3 protein: CASSLRGTSGGNEQFF

clone size: .
J gene: TRBJ2-2
V gene: TRBV6-4
D gene: TRBD2
CDR3 DNA: TGTGCCAGCAGTGTCCTAGCGGGAGCCGGGGAGCTGTTTTTT
CDR3 protein: CASSVLAGAGELFF